The clone carrying this T cell receptor beta chain was recorded a few times. If no ophthalmopathy progression occurred within 18 months, Graves' hyperthyroidism was stable. PBMCs were derived from 9.5 to 10 ml fresh peripheral blood. The sample originates from a study of T cells in Graves' hyperthyroidism and ophthalmopathy. Amplified TCR beta CDR3 regions derived from RNA transcripts. During a first-round RT-PCR of the TCR CDR3, the HTBI primer set was used. TCRdb passed the multiplex PCR reads through MiXCR, listing each CDR3 protein once. The top ten clones hold less than 65% of a sample with under 350,000 distinct CDR3 sequences, 15% to 20% of them seen once. The CDR3 length is 16 residues. Trimming took off 4 bases at V and 5 bases at J, with 15 bases between the two ends. Germline V gene data show CDR1 as MDHEN and CDR2 as SYDVKM.

The chain combines TRBV28 with TRBJ1-6, with a possible D match to TRBD1 (5 bases). The receptor was isolated from a woman in her fifties or sixties with Graves' hyperthyroidism. The sample consisted of blood. The CDR3 is CASSSPGPGNNSPLHF. The CDR3 coding sequence is TGTGCCAGCAGTTCACCGGGACCGGGAAATAATTCACCCCTCCACTTT.